This paragraph covers one T cell receptor beta chain sequence. Other DNA sequences of this sample code for an identical CDR3. This sample was taken from a study of T cell changes during pregnancy in multiple sclerosis. V was shortened by 4 bases and J by 1 base, with 14 bases between the two germline ends. Germline CDR1 and CDR2: SGHRS and YFSETQ. This CDR3 region has 15 residues. Generated by immunoSEQ multiplex PCR, the TCRdb table keeps only in-frame clones and is missing some. Here the sample spans approximately 73,000 clones, over 85% being singletons. The J gene is TRBJ1-1, the V gene TRBV5-1; D perhaps matches TRBD1 (6 bases). The receptor was derived from a female donor with multiple sclerosis, enrolled in a pregnancy study. The sample here was CD4+ T cells from peripheral blood mononuclear cells, taken before pregnancy. Here the CDR3 reads CASSLLQGPNTEAFF. For the CDR3, the DNA is TGCGCCAGCAGCCTCTTACAGGGCCCGAACACTGAAGCTTTCTTT.